This T cell receptor (beta chain) was recorded in a study of T-cell reconstitution after alpha-beta-depleted transplantation in children. In germline, CDR1 is SEHNR, CDR2 FQNEAQ (reference sequence). This CDR3 has 17 residues. The V gene lost 4 bases and the J gene lost 8 bases, with 24 bases spanning the gap. Note on this clonotype: Its cognate antigen is unknown.

Unique molecular identifiers were used in preparing the TCRbeta library. One entry per CDR3 protein results from TCRdb running MiXCR on the PCR reads. The sample lists around 800,000 distinct CDR3 sequences, roughly 15% occurring once. Study-level points and caveats: Some patients' high day-60 TCRbeta diversity was attributed to recipient cells surviving conditioning. Fresh T-cell production supplied most of the T-cell counts and diversity seen one year after transplant.

The clonotype was recovered from a male patient younger than 18 who had a stem cell transplant for acute lymphoblastic leukemia, so the T cells may come from the graft donor. The sample was PBMCs, mostly from graft donor cells, taken 360 days after TCRalphabeta/CD19-depleted stem cell transplant. The chain uses TRBV7-9 and TRBJ2-1, with no clear D. In DNA, the CDR3 is TGTGCCAGCAGCTCAACGAACCCAGCGAGGTCCTGGGATGAGCAGTTCTTC. Its translation: CASSSTNPARSWDEQFF.